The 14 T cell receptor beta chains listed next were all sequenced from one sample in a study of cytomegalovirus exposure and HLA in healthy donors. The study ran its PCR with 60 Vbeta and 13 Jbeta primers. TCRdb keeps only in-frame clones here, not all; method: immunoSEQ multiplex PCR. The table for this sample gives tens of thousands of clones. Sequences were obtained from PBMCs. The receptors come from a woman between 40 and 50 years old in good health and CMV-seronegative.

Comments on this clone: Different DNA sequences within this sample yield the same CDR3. The CDR3 sequence is CASSLVLVNQPQHF. CDR3 nucleotides: TGTGCCAGCAGCTTGGTTCTTGTTAATCAGCCCCAGCATTTT. The chain combines TRBV5-8 with TRBJ1-5, with no clear D. Germline lookup yields CDR1 SGHTS and CDR2 YDEGEE. The CDR3 extends over 14 amino acids. V was trimmed by 0 bases and J by 4 bases, leaving 8 bases between them.

In DNA form, the CDR3 reads TGTGCCAGCAGTGTTGAAGGACAGGGTTTCGGCTATGGCTACACCTTC. It yields the protein CASSVEGQGFGYGYTF. The rearrangement joins TRBV6-1 to TRBJ1-2; 8 positions agree with TRBD1. The CDR3 consists of 16 residues. The V gene end was trimmed by 4 bases and the J gene end by 4 bases; junction bases not matched to a gene: 11. CDR1 is MNHNS, CDR2 SASEGT, per germline.

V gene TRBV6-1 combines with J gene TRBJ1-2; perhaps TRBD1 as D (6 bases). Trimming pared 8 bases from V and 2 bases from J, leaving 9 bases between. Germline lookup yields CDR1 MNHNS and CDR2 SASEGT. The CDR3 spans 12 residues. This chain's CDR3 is CASGQQNYGYTF. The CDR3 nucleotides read TGTGCCAGCGGACAGCAAAACTATGGCTACACCTTC.

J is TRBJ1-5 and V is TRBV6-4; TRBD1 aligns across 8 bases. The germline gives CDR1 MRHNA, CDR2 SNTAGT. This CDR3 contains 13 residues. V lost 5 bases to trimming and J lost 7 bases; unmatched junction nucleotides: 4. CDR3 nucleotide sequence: TGTGCCAGCAGTCAACAGGGGGACCAGCCCCAGCATTTT. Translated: CASSQQGDQPQHF.

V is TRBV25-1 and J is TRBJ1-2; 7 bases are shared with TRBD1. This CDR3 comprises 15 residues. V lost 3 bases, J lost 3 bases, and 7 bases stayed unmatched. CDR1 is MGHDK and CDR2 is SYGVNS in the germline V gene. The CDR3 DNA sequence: TGTGCCAGCAGTGATGCAGGGGGAGTGGACTATGGCTACACCTTC. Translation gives CASSDAGGVDYGYTF.

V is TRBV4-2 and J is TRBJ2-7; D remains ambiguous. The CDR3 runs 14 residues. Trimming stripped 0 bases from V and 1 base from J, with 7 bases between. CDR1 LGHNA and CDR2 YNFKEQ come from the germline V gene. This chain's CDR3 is CASSQDRQSYEQYF. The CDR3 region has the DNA TGTGCCAGCAGCCAAGATCGACAATCCTACGAGCAGTACTTC.

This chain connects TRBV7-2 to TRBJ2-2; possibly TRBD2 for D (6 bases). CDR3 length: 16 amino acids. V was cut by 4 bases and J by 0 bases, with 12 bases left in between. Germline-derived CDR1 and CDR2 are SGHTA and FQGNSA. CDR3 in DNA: TGTGCCAGCAGCTCTCGGGGAGGATCGAACACCGGGGAGCTGTTTTTT. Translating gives CASSSRGGSNTGELFF.

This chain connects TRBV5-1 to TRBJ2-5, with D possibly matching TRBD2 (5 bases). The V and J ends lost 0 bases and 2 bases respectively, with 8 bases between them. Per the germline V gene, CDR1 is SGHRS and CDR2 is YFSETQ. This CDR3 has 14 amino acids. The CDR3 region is CASSLDGSQETQYF. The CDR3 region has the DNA TGCGCCAGCAGCTTGGATGGGAGTCAAGAGACCCAGTACTTC.

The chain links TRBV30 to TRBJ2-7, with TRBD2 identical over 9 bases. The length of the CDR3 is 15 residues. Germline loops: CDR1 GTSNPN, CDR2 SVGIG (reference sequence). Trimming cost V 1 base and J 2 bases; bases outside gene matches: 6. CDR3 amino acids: CAWSAPVAGAYEQYF. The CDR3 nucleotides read TGTGCCTGGAGTGCGCCCGTAGCGGGGGCCTACGAGCAGTACTTC.

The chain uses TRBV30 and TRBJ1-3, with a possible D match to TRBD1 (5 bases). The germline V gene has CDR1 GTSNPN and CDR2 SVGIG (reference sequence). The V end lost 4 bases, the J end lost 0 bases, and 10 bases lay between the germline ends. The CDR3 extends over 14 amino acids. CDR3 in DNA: TGTGCCTGGAACAGGTGGGACTCTGGAAACACCATATATTTT. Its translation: CAWNRWDSGNTIYF.

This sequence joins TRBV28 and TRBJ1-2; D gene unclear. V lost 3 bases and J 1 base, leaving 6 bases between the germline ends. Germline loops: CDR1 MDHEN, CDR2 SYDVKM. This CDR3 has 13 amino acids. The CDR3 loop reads CASSFRYNYGYTF. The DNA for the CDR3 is TGTGCCAGCAGTTTTCGGTATAACTATGGCTACACCTTC.

CDR3 protein: CASSPPWTGGGETQYF. The CDR3, as DNA: TGTGCCAGCAGCCCGCCCTGGACAGGGGGTGGAGAGACCCAGTACTTC. The rearrangement links TRBV7-6 to TRBJ2-5, with TRBD1 matching 10 bases. The CDR3 consists of 16 residues. V shed 5 bases and J 4 bases; nucleotides not matched to a gene: 10. Germline CDR1 reads SGHVS; CDR2 reads FNYEAQ.

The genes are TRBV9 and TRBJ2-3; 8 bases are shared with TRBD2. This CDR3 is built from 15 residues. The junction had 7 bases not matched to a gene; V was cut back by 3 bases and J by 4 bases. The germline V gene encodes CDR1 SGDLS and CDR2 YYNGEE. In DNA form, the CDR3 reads TGTGCCAGCAGCGCGACTAGCGATTCGGCAGATACGCAGTATTTT. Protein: CASSATSDSADTQYF. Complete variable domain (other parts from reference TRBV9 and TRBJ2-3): DSGVTQTPKHLITATGQRVTLRCSPRSGDLSVYWYQQSLDQGLQFLIQYYNGEERAKGNILERFSAQQFPDLHSELNLSSLELGDSALYFCASSATSDSADTQYFGPGTRLTVL.

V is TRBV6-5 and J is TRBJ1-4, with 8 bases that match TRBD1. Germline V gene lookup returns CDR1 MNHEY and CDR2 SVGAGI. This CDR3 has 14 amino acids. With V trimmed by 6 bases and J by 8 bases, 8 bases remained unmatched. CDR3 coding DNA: TGTGCCAGCAGCTGGGACAGGACCCAAGAAAAACTGTTTTTT. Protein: CASSWDRTQEKLFF.